This T cell receptor (beta chain) was observed in a study of T cell responses to AZD1222 COVID-19 vaccine. Study-level background: Doses given second, at about 4 or about 12 weeks, were pooled.

This clone is a singleton in its sample. Antigen: not known. Data came from immunoSEQ multiplex PCR; TCRdb stores just in-frame clones and leaves some out. The table records approximately 92,000 clones, 91% of them present only once. Points from the study as a whole: Rises in breadth and depth of Spike-specific TCRs came after two AZD1222 doses. Nearly half of unique spike-specific TCRs reportedly avoided B.1.351 and B.1.1.7 mutated regions.

The source is an adult in good health. The specimen was peripheral blood, collected on day 0 of AZD1222 vaccination.

CDR3 DNA sequence: TGTGCCAGTAGTATCGGGACTAGCGGTTCTAACGAGCAGTACTTC. Translating gives CASSIGTSGSNEQYF. The rearrangement uses TRBV19 and TRBJ2-7, with 11 bases identical to TRBD2. The CDR3 totals 15 residues. CDR1 is LNHDA, CDR2 SQIVND, per germline (reference sequence). V shed 3 bases and J 5 bases; nucleotides not matched to a gene: 6.